This record looks at one T cell receptor (beta chain) sequence and its context. Its matching antigen is unknown. The identical CDR3 is also encoded by other nucleotide sequences in the sample. This specimen belongs to a study of T cell responses to AZD1222 COVID-19 vaccine. Findings and limits, study-wide: Clonal diversity may have been underestimated in mostly white British donors. CD4 TCRs associated with vaccination spanned spike, dominating at 160-218 and 743-854.

The germline V gene has CDR1 SEHNR and CDR2 FQNEAQ (reference sequence). V lost 1 base and J 4 bases, leaving 5 bases between the germline ends. The CDR3 totals 12 residues. The data were produced by immunoSEQ multiplex PCR, yet TCRdb's version contains in-frame clones alone and is incomplete. The data hold tens of thousands of clones, with approximately 89% observed a single time. Second doses that came at about 4 or about 12 weeks were put together. This receptor was taken from an adult who received the AZD1222 COVID-19 vaccine. The chain couples TRBV7-9 to TRBJ2-7; the D is unclear. Source: peripheral blood, taken 28 days after the second AZD1222 dose. CDR3 sequence reads: CASSLGMYEQYF. Here the CDR3 DNA reads TGTGCCAGCAGCTTAGGAATGTACGAGCAGTACTTC.